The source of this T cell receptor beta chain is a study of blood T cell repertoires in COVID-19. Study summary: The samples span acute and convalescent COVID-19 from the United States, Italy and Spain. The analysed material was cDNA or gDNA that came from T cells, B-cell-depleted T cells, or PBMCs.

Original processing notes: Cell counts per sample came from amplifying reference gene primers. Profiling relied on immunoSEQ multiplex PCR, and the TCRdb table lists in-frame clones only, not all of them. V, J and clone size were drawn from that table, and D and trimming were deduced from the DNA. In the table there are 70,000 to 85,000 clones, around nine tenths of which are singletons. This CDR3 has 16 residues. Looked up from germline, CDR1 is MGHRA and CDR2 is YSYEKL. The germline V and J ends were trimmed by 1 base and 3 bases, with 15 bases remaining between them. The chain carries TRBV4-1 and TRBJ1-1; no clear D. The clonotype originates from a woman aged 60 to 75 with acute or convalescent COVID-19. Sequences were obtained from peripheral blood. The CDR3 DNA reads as TGCGCCAGCAGCCAAGCTCTAACGGGAATGGACACTGAAGCTTTCTTT. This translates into CASSQALTGMDTEAFF.